The rows below give T cell receptor beta chains drawn from one sample of a study of blood T cell repertoires in COVID-19. TCRdb's table, derived via immunoSEQ multiplex PCR, lists solely in-frame clones and lacks some. The table shows approximately 140,000 clones, with about 88% occurring only once. The sequenced sample consisted of peripheral blood. Receptor source: a human donor with COVID-19, enrolled during active disease. The donor label of this sample is uncertain. Both conserved end residues are part of each CDR3. Each record gives: V gene, CDR3 length, J gene, D gene, clone size, CDR3 protein, CDR3 DNA. A D gene is named only where the DNA matches it firmly. Rows give clone size only sometimes, using once, few, many, or a class for an expanded clone.

TRBV11-3	16	TRBJ2-5	TRBD2	.	CASSLGQAGVQETQYF	TGTGCCAGCAGCTTGGGCCAAGCGGGGGTTCAAGAGACCCAGTACTTC
TRBV18	17	TRBJ1-5	.	.	CASSPSRSSRGNQPQHF	TGTGCCAGCTCACCAAGTCGGTCATCGAGGGGCAATCAGCCCCAGCATTTT
TRBV18	18	TRBJ2-3	TRBD2	.	CASSPVGITSGDTDTQYF	TGTGCCAGCTCACCAGTCGGTATCACTAGCGGGGATACAGATACGCAGTATTTT
TRBV28	15	TRBJ1-1	TRBD1	.	CASSPGTAPNTEAFF	TGTGCCAGCAGTCCCGGGACAGCTCCGAACACTGAAGCTTTCTTT
TRBV27	13	TRBJ1-2	.	.	CASSLEEGSGYTF	TGTGCCAGCAGCCTCGAGGAGGGCAGTGGCTACACCTTC
TRBV11-3	15	TRBJ1-1	TRBD1	.	CASSLQGGLNTEAFF	TGTGCCAGCAGCCTACAGGGGGGATTGAACACTGAAGCTTTCTTT
TRBV6-1	14	TRBJ1-5	.	.	CASSDRGSNQPQHF	TGTGCCAGCAGTGACAGGGGTAGCAATCAGCCCCAGCATTTT
TRBV5-4	15	TRBJ2-5	.	.	CASSSLGGYQETQYF	TGTGCCAGCAGCTCTCTCGGAGGGTACCAAGAGACCCAGTACTTC
TRBV19	15	TRBJ2-5	.	.	CASSISRERRETQYF	TGTGCCAGTAGTATATCTAGGGAGCGTCGGGAGACCCAGTACTTC
TRBV3-1/TRBV3-2	13	TRBJ1-5	.	.	CASSSGILQPQHF	TGTGCCAGCAGCTCAGGGATTTTACAGCCCCAGCATTTT
TRBV9	16	TRBJ1-1	.	few	CASSVDVEVLGTEAFF	TGTGCCAGCAGCGTAGATGTTGAGGTATTGGGCACTGAAGCTTTCTTT
TRBV5-6	15	TRBJ1-3	TRBD1	.	CASSPYRTGENTIYF	TGTGCCAGCAGCCCGTACCGAACAGGGGAAAACACCATATATTTT
TRBV25-1	17	TRBJ2-2	.	.	CASRPLEGAPHTGELFF	TGTGCCAGCAGACCCCTCGAAGGGGCGCCTCACACCGGGGAGCTGTTTTTT
TRBV5-1	15	TRBJ2-7	TRBD1	.	CASSLSTGGAYEQYF	TGCGCCAGCAGCTTGTCGACAGGGGGTGCATACGAGCAGTACTTC
TRBV19	16	TRBJ2-7	TRBD1	.	CASSASAGQGAGEQYF	TGTGCCAGTAGTGCGTCCGCGGGACAGGGGGCCGGTGAGCAGTACTTC
TRBV2	13	TRBJ1-1	.	.	CASSGAGANEAFF	TGTGCCAGCAGTGGGGCAGGGGCGAATGAAGCTTTCTTT
TRBV6-5	16	TRBJ1-4	.	.	CASSSQYDTTNEKLFF	TGTGCCAGCAGTTCTCAGTATGATACAACTAATGAAAAACTGTTTTTT
TRBV7-9	14	TRBJ2-3	TRBD1	.	CASSFGTVADTQYF	TGTGCCAGCAGCTTCGGGACAGTCGCAGATACGCAGTATTTT
TRBV4-1	16	TRBJ1-2	TRBD1	few	CASSRTTKTGAYGYTF	TGCGCCAGCAGTCGCACTACCAAGACAGGGGCCTATGGCTACACCTTC
TRBV6-6	16	TRBJ2-1	.	.	CASSYPSGKHYNEQFF	TGTGCCAGCAGTTACCCATCAGGGAAACACTACAATGAGCAGTTCTTC
TRBV6-5	15	TRBJ1-1	.	.	CASSKMWGPNTEAFF	TGTGCCAGCAGTAAGATGTGGGGCCCCAACACTGAAGCTTTCTTT
TRBV6-5	15	TRBJ1-2	.	once	CASSYSGEGGYGYTF	TGTGCCAGCAGTTACTCGGGAGAAGGGGGCTATGGCTACACCTTC
TRBV5-1	13	TRBJ2-7	TRBD2	.	CASSFSGGIEQYF	TGCGCCAGCAGCTTTAGCGGGGGGATCGAGCAGTACTTC
TRBV25-1	16	TRBJ2-2	.	.	CASSRADSPNTGELFF	TGTGCCAGCAGTCGGGCGGACAGCCCGAACACCGGGGAGCTGTTTTTT
TRBV13	14	TRBJ1-6	.	.	CASSLRPVRAPLHF	TGTGCCAGCAGCCTCCGACCCGTTCGGGCACCCCTCCACTTT
TRBV25-1	14	TRBJ1-2	.	.	CASSEYRAHYGYTF	TGTGCCAGCAGTGAATACAGGGCCCACTATGGCTACACCTTC
TRBV18	16	TRBJ2-7	.	.	CASSPRNRGGFYEQYF	TGTGCCAGCTCACCACGTAACAGGGGAGGATTCTACGAGCAGTACTTC
TRBV24-1	16	TRBJ1-3	.	.	CATGRKLRYSGNTIYF	TGTGCCACCGGTCGTAAGCTCCGATACTCTGGAAACACCATATATTTT
TRBV6-1	14	TRBJ1-1	.	.	CASSESLRGTEAFF	TGTGCCAGCAGTGAGTCGCTGCGGGGCACTGAAGCTTTCTTT
TRBV3-1/TRBV3-2	11	TRBJ2-2	.	.	CASMATGELFF	TGTGCCAGCATGGCCACCGGGGAGCTGTTTTTT
TRBV5-1	15	TRBJ2-3	TRBD1	.	CASSLGGQITDTQYF	TGCGCCAGCAGCTTGGGGGGACAGATCACAGATACGCAGTATTTT
TRBV25-1	12	TRBJ2-1	TRBD1	.	CASTTGYNEQFF	TGTGCCAGCACGACAGGGTACAATGAGCAGTTCTTC
TRBV18	16	TRBJ1-3	.	.	CASSPPGTRSGNTIYF	TGTGCCAGCTCACCGCCTGGGACAAGATCGGGAAACACCATATATTTT
TRBV7-9	15	TRBJ1-6	TRBD1	few	CASSWTGGGNSPLHF	TGTGCCAGCTCCTGGACAGGGGGCGGTAATTCACCCCTCCACTTT
TRBV25-1	16	TRBJ2-6	.	.	CASSETRVSGANVLTF	TGTGCCAGCAGTGAAACGAGGGTCTCTGGGGCCAACGTCCTGACTTTC
TRBV2	14	TRBJ1-5	TRBD1	.	CASSGTGGDQPQHF	TGTGCCAGCAGTGGGACAGGGGGCGATCAGCCCCAGCATTTT
TRBV9	16	TRBJ1-2	.	.	CASSVGDTPSNYGYTF	TGTGCCAGCAGCGTCGGTGACACTCCCTCCAACTATGGCTACACCTTC
TRBV3-1/TRBV3-2	15	TRBJ2-5	.	.	CASSQVVLNRETQYF	TGTGCCAGCAGCCAAGTAGTCCTAAACCGGGAGACCCAGTACTTC
TRBV11-3	17	TRBJ2-1	TRBD2	.	CASSLVRGLAGYNEQFF	TGTGCCAGCAGCTTAGTTAGGGGACTAGCGGGCTACAATGAGCAGTTCTTC
TRBV5-4	14	TRBJ2-5	TRBD1	.	CASSLNRGVETQYF	TGTGCCAGCAGCTTGAACAGGGGTGTGGAGACCCAGTACTTC
TRBV5-1	15	TRBJ2-3	TRBD2	.	CASSLGTSGGDTQYF	TGCGCCAGCAGCTTGGGGACTAGCGGGGGGGATACGCAGTATTTT
TRBV2	12	TRBJ1-5	.	.	CASSDGRQPQHF	TGTGCCAGCAGTGACGGGAGACAGCCCCAGCATTTT
TRBV2	19	TRBJ2-5	TRBD2	once	CASSEGGGSESGSRKTQYF	TGTGCCAGCAGTGAAGGCGGCGGGAGTGAGAGCGGGAGTCGAAAGACCCAGTACTTC
TRBV6-1	15	TRBJ1-6	.	.	CASSEKMGADSPLHF	TGTGCCAGCAGTGAAAAAATGGGGGCGGATTCACCCCTCCACTTT
TRBV11-2	15	TRBJ1-2	.	.	CASSLERRLNHGYTF	TGTGCCAGCAGCTTAGAGCGCAGGTTGAACCATGGCTACACCTTC
TRBV27	14	TRBJ1-5	.	.	CASSVTGSPGPQHF	TGTGCCAGCAGTGTGACAGGTAGCCCGGGGCCCCAGCATTTT
TRBV3-1/TRBV3-2	16	TRBJ1-2	.	.	CASSVDPTGYNYGYTF	TGTGCCAGCAGCGTAGACCCAACAGGGTATAACTATGGCTACACCTTC
TRBV7-9	12	TRBJ1-1	.	.	CASSWGDTEAFF	TGTGCCAGCAGCTGGGGGGACACTGAAGCTTTCTTT
TRBV4-1	16	TRBJ1-3	.	many	CASSHIGQSSGNTIYF	TGCGCCAGCAGCCATATCGGACAGAGCTCTGGAAACACCATATATTTT
TRBV5-1	16	TRBJ2-2	TRBD1	.	CASSRSGGANTGELFF	TGCGCCAGCAGCAGATCAGGGGGCGCGAACACCGGGGAGCTGTTTTTT
TRBV5-6	15	TRBJ2-7	.	.	CASGRQDSQSIEQYF	TGTGCCAGCGGACGACAGGACAGCCAAAGTATTGAGCAGTACTTC
TRBV19	12	TRBJ1-4	.	.	CASRPEGEKLFF	TGTGCCAGTAGACCCGAGGGAGAAAAACTGTTTTTT
TRBV3-1/TRBV3-2	14	TRBJ1-1	TRBD1	.	CASSNDRGNTEAFF	TGTGCCAGCAGCAACGACAGGGGGAACACTGAAGCTTTCTTT
TRBV6-1	14	TRBJ2-3	TRBD2	.	CASSEGLAVNTQYF	TGTGCCAGCAGTGAAGGGCTAGCGGTTAATACGCAGTATTTT
TRBV25-1	15	TRBJ2-2	TRBD1	.	CASSDTGTASGELFF	TGTGCCAGCAGTGACACCGGGACAGCCTCCGGGGAGCTGTTTTTT
TRBV9	17	TRBJ2-3	TRBD2	.	CASSSPRGRGGVDTQYF	TGTGCCAGCAGCTCTCCTCGTGGGCGGGGGGGCGTAGATACGCAGTATTTT
TRBV9	16	TRBJ1-1	.	.	CASSVGLGQGGSEAFF	TGTGCCAGCAGCGTAGGATTGGGGCAGGGAGGCTCTGAAGCTTTCTTT
TRBV6-5	12	TRBJ2-7	.	.	CASSPGGFEQYF	TGTGCCAGCAGCCCCGGGGGATTCGAGCAGTACTTC
TRBV6-5	15	TRBJ1-2	.	.	CASSSVGRGNYGYTF	TGTGCCAGCAGCTCGGTTGGTAGAGGGAACTATGGCTACACCTTC